Shown below are 32 T cell receptor beta chains from a single sample sequenced in a study of identical twins. MiXCR was run by TCRdb on the 5' RACE reads, yielding one entry per CDR3 protein. The sample contains around 370,000 distinct CDR3 sequences, roughly 9% of which appear only once. Sequencing input: naive T cells sorted from blood. The source of these receptors is a woman between 45 and 65 years old in good health.

The gene calls are TRBV18 and TRBJ2-3, with D unresolved. Germline-derived CDR1 and CDR2 are KGHSH and LQKENI. V dropped 3 bases and J dropped 4 bases, with 11 bases sitting between them. This CDR3 has 14 amino acids. CDR3 region: CASSPPDSPDTQYF. CDR3 DNA: TGTGCCAGCTCACCGCCGGATAGCCCAGATACGCAGTATTTT.

The chain joins TRBV6-2 or TRBV6-3 to TRBJ1-2; tentative D call: TRBD1 (5 bases). CDR1 and CDR2 from the germline V gene are MNHEY and SVGEGT. This CDR3 has 13 residues. The V and J ends lost 6 bases and 8 bases respectively, with 16 bases between them. In DNA form, the CDR3 reads TGTGCCAGCAGAAGTACAGGATCCTGGGGCTACACCTTC. Translated: CASRSTGSWGYTF.

This clonotype was seen many times. The chain employs TRBV27 and TRBJ2-1; maybe TRBD2 (6 bases). The V gene lost 11 bases and the J gene lost 6 bases, with 20 bases spanning the gap. CDR1 and CDR2 from the germline V gene are MNHEY and SMNVEV (reference sequence). CDR3 length: 14 residues. The CDR3 sequence is CASSVLTRGNEQFF. As DNA, the CDR3 is TGTGCCTCAAGCGTCTTGACGCGGGGCAATGAGCAGTTCTTC.

The table lists this clonotype with a few counts. In DNA, the CDR3 is TGTGCCAGCAGCCCCCGGGGAGTTTCGCAAAACATTCAGTACTTC. The encoded protein is CASSPRGVSQNIQYF. The chain joins TRBV9 to TRBJ2-4; perhaps TRBD2 as D (5 bases). Looked up from germline, CDR1 is SGDLS and CDR2 is YYNGEE. The CDR3 length is 15 residues. Trimming took 4 bases from V and 5 from J, leaving 16 bases between them. Filled out from reference TRBV9 and TRBJ2-4, the complete variable domain reads DSGVTQTPKHLITATGQRVTLRCSPRSGDLSVYWYQQSLDQGLQFLIQYYNGEERAKGNILERFSAQQFPDLHSELNLSSLELGDSALYFCASSPRGVSQNIQYFGAGTRLSVL.

V usage is TRBV20-1 and J usage is TRBJ2-5; 9 nucleotides line up with TRBD2. Germline V gives CDR1 DFQATT, CDR2 SNEGSKA (reference sequence). CDR3 size: 14 residues. The trim removed 2 bases at V and 3 bases at J, leaving 4 bases unmatched. The CDR3 nucleotides are TGCAGTGCTAGATCCCAGCGGGGGGAAGAGACCCAGTACTTC. Amino acid sequence: CSARSQRGEETQYF.

The chain has TRBV27 and TRBJ1-1; tentatively, D is TRBD1 (5 bases). The CDR3 has 13 amino acids. V lost 3 bases and J 4 bases, leaving 9 bases between the germline ends. Looked up from germline, CDR1 is MNHEY and CDR2 is SMNVEV (reference sequence). DNA of the CDR3: TGTGCCAGCAGTTTTTTGGGGACCACTGAAGCTTTCTTT. Residues: CASSFLGTTEAFF.

The sample holds a few counts of this clonotype. The chain uses TRBV11-3 and TRBJ1-2; no definite D call. This CDR3 has 13 residues. The V gene lost 3 bases and the J gene lost 8 bases, with 13 bases spanning the gap. Germline V gives CDR1 SGHNT, CDR2 YENEEA. The CDR3 region is CASSFGGSGGYTF. DNA of the CDR3: TGTGCCAGCAGCTTCGGAGGCTCGGGGGGCTACACCTTC.

This clonotype was observed at least ten times. The chain recombines TRBV10-3 with TRBJ2-3; weak D call: TRBD2 (6 bases). The ends were cut back, 7 bases at V and 2 bases at J, with 13 bases in the middle. CDR1 is ENHRY and CDR2 is SYGVKD in the germline V gene. This CDR3 comprises 14 residues. The CDR3: CAINTDYPTDTQYF. DNA of the CDR3: TGTGCCATCAACACGGACTACCCCACAGATACGCAGTATTTT.

This clonotype was seen only a few times. The V call is TRBV5-1, the J call TRBJ2-7, with D uncertain. The V end was cut by 3 bases, the J end by 2 bases, with 12 bases between. Per germline, CDR1 SGHRS and CDR2 YFSETQ. The CDR3 spans 14 residues. The CDR3 DNA reads as TGCGCCAGCAGCTCCCTCGGACGGACCTACGAGCAGTACTTC. Its translation: CASSSLGRTYEQYF. The full variable domain, its missing parts supplied by reference TRBV5-1 and TRBJ2-7, is KAGVTQTPRYLIKTRGQQVTLSCSPISGHRSVSWYQQTPGQGLQFLFEYFSETQRNKGNFPGRFSGRQFSNSRSEMNVSTLELGDSALYLCASSSLGRTYEQYFGPGTRLTVT.

This clonotype was seen a handful of times. The V gene is TRBV5-4, the J gene TRBJ1-1; D gene unclear. Trimming took 4 bases from V and 2 from J, leaving 18 bases between them. Germline CDR1 reads SGHNT; CDR2 reads YYREEE (reference sequence). The CDR3 spans 16 residues. This chain's CDR3 is CASSLIAGLLNTEAFF. The CDR3, as DNA: TGTGCCAGCAGCCTCATAGCGGGTTTGCTAAACACTGAAGCTTTCTTT.

This chain uses TRBV20-1 with TRBJ2-1; 14 bases are a match to TRBD2. The V gene end was trimmed by 5 bases and the J gene end by 9 bases; junction bases not matched to a gene: 9. The CDR3 is 15 residues long. Germline loops: CDR1 DFQATT, CDR2 SNEGSKA (reference sequence). The CDR3 DNA reads TGCAGTGCTTCTCTGACTAGCGGGAGGGCCACTGAGCAGTTCTTC. Its translation is CSASLTSGRATEQFF.

This clonotype was found a few times. This chain joins TRBV20-1 and TRBJ2-1; D is undetermined. This CDR3 has 14 residues. The germline CDR1 and CDR2 sequences are DFQATT and SNEGSKA (reference sequence). V lost 4 bases and J lost 3, with 13 bases in between. DNA for the CDR3: TGCAGTGCTAAAGCCCTTACTTTCTACAATGAGCAGTTCTTC. Protein: CSAKALTFYNEQFF.

The sample holds many counts of this clonotype. This sequence joins TRBV5-5 and TRBJ2-1, with 10 bases aligning to TRBD2. This CDR3 has 15 residues. V was clipped by 4 bases and J by 6 bases; unmatched bases: 7. Germline assignment: CDR1 SGHKS and CDR2 YYEKEE (reference sequence). CDR3 bases: TGTGCCAGCAGCCCTAGCGGGAGAGGGATCAATGAGCAGTTCTTC. Its protein is CASSPSGRGINEQFF.

The chain recombines TRBV4-1 with TRBJ2-1; D unresolved. CDR3 length: 15 residues. In germline, CDR1 is MGHRA, CDR2 YSYEKL. The V and J ends lost 1 base and 2 bases respectively, with 9 bases between them. The CDR3 loop reads CASSQVSRTYNEQFF. For the CDR3, the DNA is TGCGCCAGCAGCCAAGTTAGCCGAACCTACAATGAGCAGTTCTTC.

A few counts support this clonotype. The chain recombines TRBV11-1 with TRBJ2-1; D not resolved. V was shortened by 1 base and J by 7 bases, with 14 bases between the two germline ends. CDR3 length: 15 residues. Germline V gene data show CDR1 as SGHAT and CDR2 as FQDESV (reference sequence). The CDR3: CASSLDVYLGNEQFF. As DNA, the CDR3 is TGTGCCAGCAGCTTAGACGTTTACCTGGGGAATGAGCAGTTCTTC.

This clonotype was seen more than once but under ten times. The chain couples TRBV10-3 to TRBJ2-7; D is uncertain. Germline-derived CDR1 and CDR2 are ENHRY and SYGVKD. Trimming cost V 0 bases and J 0 bases, with 9 bases left between them. The CDR3 consists of 15 residues. Here the CDR3 reads CAISESTGGSYEQYF. As DNA, the CDR3 is TGTGCCATCAGTGAGTCTACCGGCGGCTCCTACGAGCAGTACTTC.

This clonotype was seen just once. The chain employs TRBV20-1 and TRBJ2-1; D remains unclear. Germline CDR1 reads DFQATT; CDR2 reads SNEGSKA (reference sequence). The CDR3 contains 11 residues. Trimming cost V 2 bases and J 6 bases, with 5 bases left between them. This chain's CDR3 is CSARRTNEQFF. In DNA form, the CDR3 reads TGCAGTGCTAGAAGAACCAATGAGCAGTTCTTC.

This clonotype was recorded a few times. J is TRBJ2-2 and V is TRBV4-1; D uncertain. Germline V gene lookup returns CDR1 MGHRA and CDR2 YSYEKL. V was clipped by 0 bases and J by 7 bases, with 15 bases between them. The CDR3 sequence is 16 residues long. The CDR3 reads CASSQDIAGPYGELFF. CDR3 in DNA: TGCGCCAGCAGCCAAGATATTGCCGGCCCTTACGGGGAGCTGTTTTTT.

This clonotype was detected ten times or more. The V gene is TRBV11-2, the J gene TRBJ2-1; no reliable D call. In germline, CDR1 is SGHAT, CDR2 FQNNGV. V was pared by 2 bases and J by 7 bases, with 6 bases between. The CDR3 totals 12 residues. The CDR3 nucleotides are TGTGCCAGCAGCTTATTCAATAATGAGCAGTTCTTC. It specifies CASSLFNNEQFF.

This clonotype occurred many times. The V and J genes are TRBV11-2 and TRBJ1-2; D not certain. Germline V gene lookup returns CDR1 SGHAT and CDR2 FQNNGV. The ends were cut back, 4 bases at V and 4 bases at J, with 10 bases in the middle. CDR3 length: 13 residues. The CDR3 nucleotides are TGTGCCAGCAGCTATACAGCCCTCTATGGCTACACCTTC. Translating gives CASSYTALYGYTF.

In the case of this clonotype: At one of its ends the junction is not consistent with the germline gene, which may arise from a read error. The genes are TRBV5-6 and TRBJ2-1, with 9 positions matching TRBD1. The CDR3 has 14 amino acids. Germline-derived CDR1 and CDR2 are SGHDT and YYEEEE. In DNA, the CDR3 is TGTGCCAGCAGCCGACAGGGGGGTGTCAATGAGAAGTTCTTC. Translated, it gives CASSRQGGVNEKFF.

This clonotype was seen many times. The gene calls are TRBV5-1 and TRBJ1-2; unclear D gene. Germline loops: CDR1 SGHRS, CDR2 YFSETQ. The length of the CDR3 is 13 residues. V gave up 4 bases and J gave up 4 bases, with 11 bases separating them. CDR3 sequence: CASSPGRLYGYTF. CDR3 DNA sequence: TGCGCCAGCAGCCCCGGCCGGCTCTATGGCTACACCTTC.

Points on this clonotype: The CDR3 does not close with the conserved phenylalanine or tryptophan, likely indicating a read error. The chain joins TRBV5-1 to TRBJ2-1, with 10 bases fitting TRBD2. The CDR3 is 13 amino acids. V shed 4 bases, J shed 10 bases, and the junction held 5 bases outside the gene matches. Germline CDR1 reads SGHRS; CDR2 reads YFSETQ. The CDR3 DNA follows: TGCGCCAGCAGCAGAGCGGGAGGGCCGGAGCAGTTCTGC. Translation: CASSRAGGPEQFC.

CDR3 DNA sequence: TGTGCCAGTGGGACTAGCGCTGACGAGCAGTACTTC. This translates into CASGTSADEQYF. The chain uses TRBV19 and TRBJ2-7, with 10 bases matching TRBD2. Trimming at V came to 8 bases and at J to 5 bases, leaving 3 bases not matched to a gene. Germline assignment: CDR1 LNHDA and CDR2 SQIVND (reference sequence). The CDR3 sequence is 12 residues long. The full variable domain, with the rest looked up from reference TRBV19 and TRBJ2-7, is DGGITQSPKYLFRKEGQNVTLSCEQNLNHDAMYWYRQDPGQGLRLIYYSQIVNDFQKGDIAEGYSVSREKKESFPLTVTSAQKNPTAFYLCASGTSADEQYFGPGTRLTVT.

A few counts support this clonotype. This sequence joins TRBV29-1 and TRBJ1-2; D is unclear. From germline, CDR1 is SQVTM and CDR2 ANQGSEA. With 1 base removed from V and 0 bases from J, the gap between germline ends came to 15 bases. The CDR3 has 16 residues. Here the CDR3 DNA reads TGCAGCGTTGAAGGAGGCAGCCCCGGGACTAACTATGGCTACACCTTC. The encoded protein is CSVEGGSPGTNYGYTF.

This clonotype was counted many times. The V call is TRBV5-1, the J call TRBJ2-5; the D gene is possibly TRBD2 (5 bases). The length of the CDR3 is 13 residues. Per germline, CDR1 SGHRS and CDR2 YFSETQ. Between the trimmed V and J ends, which lost 4 bases and 5 bases, there was a span of 12 bases. The CDR3: CASSLTRPETQYF. CDR3 DNA: TGCGCCAGCAGCCTTACTAGGCCCGAGACCCAGTACTTC.

This clonotype was counted between two and nine times. J is TRBJ2-5 and V is TRBV14, with a possible D match to TRBD1 (6 bases). Trimming cost V 3 bases and J 5 bases, with 13 bases left between them. Germline-derived CDR1 and CDR2 are SGHDN and FVKESK. The CDR3 length is 14 residues. The CDR3: CASSQHRVWETQYF. In DNA form, the CDR3 reads TGTGCCAGCAGCCAGCACAGGGTATGGGAGACCCAGTACTTC.

This clonotype was observed a few times. This sequence joins TRBV10-3 and TRBJ2-7; D unclear. With 0 bases removed from V and 1 base from J, the gap between germline ends came to 4 bases. The CDR3 contains 13 residues. Germline loops: CDR1 ENHRY, CDR2 SYGVKD. DNA for the CDR3: TGTGCCATCAGTGAGTCGAGGTCCTACGAGCAGTACGTC. Its protein product is CAISESRSYEQYV.

At least ten counts were recorded for this clonotype. The chain uses TRBV27 and TRBJ2-3; TRBD2 aligns across 10 bases. Trimming cost V 3 bases and J 2 bases; bases outside gene matches: 2. Germline lookup yields CDR1 MNHEY and CDR2 SMNVEV (reference sequence). This CDR3 region has 15 residues. Here the CDR3 reads CASSFGLAVTDTQYF. The CDR3 region has the DNA TGTGCCAGCAGTTTCGGACTAGCGGTCACAGATACGCAGTATTTT.

In this sample, this clonotype turned up many times. This chain's CDR3 is CASSFTSGGQETQYF. DNA of the CDR3: TGTGCCAGCAGCTTTACTAGCGGGGGTCAAGAGACCCAGTACTTC. V usage is TRBV6-2 or TRBV6-3 and J usage is TRBJ2-5; 11 positions match TRBD2. V dropped 6 bases and J dropped 2; count of bases not matched to a gene: 5. Germline CDR1 is MNHEY and CDR2 is SVGEGT. The CDR3 has 15 residues.

The chain carries TRBV2 and TRBJ2-7; D gene unclear. CDR1 SNHLY and CDR2 FYNNEI come from the germline V gene. The CDR3 consists of 12 residues. V was pared by 3 bases and J by 5 bases, with 8 bases between. In DNA form, the CDR3 reads TGTGCCAGCAGTGACTTGGGAAACGAGCAGTACGTC. This translates into CASSDLGNEQYV.

The chain recombines TRBV27 with TRBJ2-1; D remains unclear. Per germline, CDR1 MNHEY and CDR2 SMNVEV (reference sequence). The CDR3 is 15 residues long. Trimming cost V 3 bases and J 7 bases, with 16 bases left between them. In DNA, the CDR3 is TGTGCCAGCAGTTTTGCAGCCTATAGGGCGAATGAGCAGTTCTTC. It is translated as CASSFAAYRANEQFF.